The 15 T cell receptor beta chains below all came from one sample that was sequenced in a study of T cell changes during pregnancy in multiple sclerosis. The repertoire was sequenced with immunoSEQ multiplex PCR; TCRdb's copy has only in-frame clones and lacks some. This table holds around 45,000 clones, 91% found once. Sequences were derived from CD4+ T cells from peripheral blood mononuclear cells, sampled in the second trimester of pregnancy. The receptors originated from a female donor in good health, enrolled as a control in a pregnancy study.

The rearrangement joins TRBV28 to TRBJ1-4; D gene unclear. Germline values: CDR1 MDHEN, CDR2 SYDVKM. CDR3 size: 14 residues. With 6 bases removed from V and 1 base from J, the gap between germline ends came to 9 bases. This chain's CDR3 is CASSTSRTNEKLFF. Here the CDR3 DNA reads TGTGCCAGCAGCACTTCTAGAACTAATGAAAAACTGTTTTTT.

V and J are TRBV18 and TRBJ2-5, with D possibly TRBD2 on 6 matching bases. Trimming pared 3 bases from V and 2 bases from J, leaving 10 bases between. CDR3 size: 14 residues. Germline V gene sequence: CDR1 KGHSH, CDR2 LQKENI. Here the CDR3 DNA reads TGTGCCAGCTCACCCGGGACTCCGCAAGAGACCCAGTACTTC. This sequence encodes CASSPGTPQETQYF.

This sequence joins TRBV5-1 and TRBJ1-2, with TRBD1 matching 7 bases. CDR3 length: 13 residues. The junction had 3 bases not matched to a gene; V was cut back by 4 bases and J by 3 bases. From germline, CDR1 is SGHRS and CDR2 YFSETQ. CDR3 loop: CASSGDSYYGYTF. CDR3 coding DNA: TGCGCCAGCAGCGGGGACAGCTACTATGGCTACACCTTC.

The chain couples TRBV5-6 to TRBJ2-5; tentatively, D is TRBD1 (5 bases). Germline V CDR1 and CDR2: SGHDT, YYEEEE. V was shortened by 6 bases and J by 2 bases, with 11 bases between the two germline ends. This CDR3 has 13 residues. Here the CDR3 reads CASTSTVQETQYF. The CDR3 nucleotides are TGTGCCAGCACTTCGACAGTACAAGAGACCCAGTACTTC.

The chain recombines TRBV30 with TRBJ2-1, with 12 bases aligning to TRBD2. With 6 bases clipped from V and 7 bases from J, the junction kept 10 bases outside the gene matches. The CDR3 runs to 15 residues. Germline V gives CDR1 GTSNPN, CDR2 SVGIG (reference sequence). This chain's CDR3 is CACTPPSGRGNEQFF. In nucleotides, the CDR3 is TGTGCCTGCACCCCGCCTAGCGGGAGGGGTAATGAGCAGTTCTTC.

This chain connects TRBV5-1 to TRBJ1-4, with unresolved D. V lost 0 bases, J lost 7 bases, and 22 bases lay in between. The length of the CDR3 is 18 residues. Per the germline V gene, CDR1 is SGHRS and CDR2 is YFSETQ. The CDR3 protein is CASSLGLEWEGKSEKLFF. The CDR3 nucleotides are TGCGCCAGCAGCTTGGGCCTGGAATGGGAGGGAAAGAGTGAAAAACTGTTTTTT.

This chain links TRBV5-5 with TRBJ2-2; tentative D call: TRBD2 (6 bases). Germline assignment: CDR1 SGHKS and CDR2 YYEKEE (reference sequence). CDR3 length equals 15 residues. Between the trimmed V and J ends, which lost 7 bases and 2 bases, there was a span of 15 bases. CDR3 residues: CASSQIAVNTGELFF. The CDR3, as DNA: TGTGCCAGCTCCCAAATAGCGGTCAACACCGGGGAGCTGTTTTTT.

CDR3 nucleotides: TGTGCCACTTCGGGAGGCGGGGGGTTTGGAGAGACCCAGTACTTC. It codes for CATSGGGGFGETQYF. This rearrangement joins TRBV6-1 to TRBJ2-5; TRBD2 aligns across 8 bases. V lost 10 bases, J lost 4 bases, and 14 bases stayed unmatched. The CDR3 totals 15 residues. Germline values: CDR1 MNHNS, CDR2 SASEGT.

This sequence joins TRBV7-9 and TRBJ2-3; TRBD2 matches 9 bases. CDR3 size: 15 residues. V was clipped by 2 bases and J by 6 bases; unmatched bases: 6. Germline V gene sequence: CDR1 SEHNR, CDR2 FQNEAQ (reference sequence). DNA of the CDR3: TGTGCCAGCAGCTTATCCGGCGGGGGGGCTGATACGCAGTATTTT. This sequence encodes CASSLSGGGADTQYF.

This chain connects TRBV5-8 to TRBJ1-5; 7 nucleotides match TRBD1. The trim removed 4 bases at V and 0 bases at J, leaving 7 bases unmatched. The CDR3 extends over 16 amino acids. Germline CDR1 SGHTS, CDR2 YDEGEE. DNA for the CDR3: TGTGCCAGCAGCCCGGGACAGATCGATAGCAATCAGCCCCAGCATTTT. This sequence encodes CASSPGQIDSNQPQHF.

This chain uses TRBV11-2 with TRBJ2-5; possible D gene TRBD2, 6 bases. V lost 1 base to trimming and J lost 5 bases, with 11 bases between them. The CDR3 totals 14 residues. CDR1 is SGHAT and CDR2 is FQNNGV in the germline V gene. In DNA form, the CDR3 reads TGTGCCAGCAGCTTAGCCAGGAGGGCTGAGACCCAGTACTTC. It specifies CASSLARRAETQYF.

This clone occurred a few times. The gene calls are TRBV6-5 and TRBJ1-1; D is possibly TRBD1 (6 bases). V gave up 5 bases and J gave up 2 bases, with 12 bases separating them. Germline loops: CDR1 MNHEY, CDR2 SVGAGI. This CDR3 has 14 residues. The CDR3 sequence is CASSLWTDNTEAFF. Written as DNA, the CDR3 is TGTGCCAGCAGTCTTTGGACAGACAACACTGAAGCTTTCTTT.

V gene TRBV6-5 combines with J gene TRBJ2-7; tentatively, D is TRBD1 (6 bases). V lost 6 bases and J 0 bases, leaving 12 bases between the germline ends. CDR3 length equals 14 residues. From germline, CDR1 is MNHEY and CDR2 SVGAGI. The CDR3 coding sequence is TGTGCCAGCAGATTTACAGGGAACTCCTACGAGCAGTACTTC. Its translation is CASRFTGNSYEQYF.

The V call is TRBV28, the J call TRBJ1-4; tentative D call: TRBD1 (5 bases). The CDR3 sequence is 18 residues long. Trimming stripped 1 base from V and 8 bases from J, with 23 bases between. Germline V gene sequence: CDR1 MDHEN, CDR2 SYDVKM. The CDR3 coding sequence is TGTGCCAGCAGTTTATACCGCGGGGGATTTGGCAGGGACGAAAAACTGTTTTTT. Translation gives CASSLYRGGFGRDEKLFF.

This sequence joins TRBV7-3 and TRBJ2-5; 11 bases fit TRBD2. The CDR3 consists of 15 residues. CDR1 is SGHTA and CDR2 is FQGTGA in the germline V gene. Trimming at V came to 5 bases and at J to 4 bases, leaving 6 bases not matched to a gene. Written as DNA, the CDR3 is TGTGCCAGCAGCATTAGCGGGGGGGGCGGAGAGACCCAGTACTTC. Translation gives CASSISGGGGETQYF. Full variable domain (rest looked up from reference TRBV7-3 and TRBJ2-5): GAGVSQTPSNKVTEKGKYVELRCDPISGHTALYWYRQSLGQGPEFLIYFQGTGAADDSGLPNDRFFAVRPEGSVSTLKIQRTERGDSAVYLCASSISGGGGETQYFGPGTRLLVL.